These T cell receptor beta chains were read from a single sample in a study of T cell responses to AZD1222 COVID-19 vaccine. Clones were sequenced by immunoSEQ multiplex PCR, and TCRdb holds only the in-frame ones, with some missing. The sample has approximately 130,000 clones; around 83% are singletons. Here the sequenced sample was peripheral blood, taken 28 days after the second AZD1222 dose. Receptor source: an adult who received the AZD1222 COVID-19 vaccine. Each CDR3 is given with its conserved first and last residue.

CDR3: CASSDRQVPLTWDNEQFF
J: TRBJ2-1
V: TRBV10-1

CDR3: CASSLWTGTMNTEAFF
J: TRBJ1-1
V: TRBV2

CDR3: CASSPETGDQPQHF
J: TRBJ1-5
V: TRBV28

CDR3: CASTPRGDSTDTQYF
J: TRBJ2-3
V: TRBV9

CDR3: CASSYTDRGSGNTIYF
J: TRBJ1-3
V: TRBV6-5

CDR3: CASSLGQGFYNSPLHF
J: TRBJ1-6
V: TRBV7-9

CDR3: CASSETGTGKTGELFF
J: TRBJ2-2
V: TRBV11-2

CDR3: CASSRFQGTGYEKLFF
J: TRBJ1-4
V: TRBV7-9

CDR3: CAWSVRNYGYTF
J: TRBJ1-2
V: TRBV30

CDR3: CASSLARVRDNEQFF
J: TRBJ2-1
V: TRBV7-8

CDR3: CAISESVGDYGYTF
J: TRBJ1-2
V: TRBV10-3

CDR3: CASSLRQEQPQHF
J: TRBJ1-5
V: TRBV7-6

CDR3: CASSAGFSQPQHF
J: TRBJ1-5
V: TRBV6-4

CDR3: CASSRGANSPLHF
J: TRBJ1-6
V: TRBV2

CDR3: CASSQVGVNTEAFF
J: TRBJ1-1
V: TRBV3-1/TRBV3-2

CDR3: CASSATGGGNTIYF
J: TRBJ1-3
V: TRBV19

CDR3: CASSFAGGASGSEQYF
J: TRBJ2-7
V: TRBV7-2

CDR3: CAWSRGFENSPLHF
J: TRBJ1-6
V: TRBV30

CDR3: CASIGQGHNEQFF
J: TRBJ2-1
V: TRBV28